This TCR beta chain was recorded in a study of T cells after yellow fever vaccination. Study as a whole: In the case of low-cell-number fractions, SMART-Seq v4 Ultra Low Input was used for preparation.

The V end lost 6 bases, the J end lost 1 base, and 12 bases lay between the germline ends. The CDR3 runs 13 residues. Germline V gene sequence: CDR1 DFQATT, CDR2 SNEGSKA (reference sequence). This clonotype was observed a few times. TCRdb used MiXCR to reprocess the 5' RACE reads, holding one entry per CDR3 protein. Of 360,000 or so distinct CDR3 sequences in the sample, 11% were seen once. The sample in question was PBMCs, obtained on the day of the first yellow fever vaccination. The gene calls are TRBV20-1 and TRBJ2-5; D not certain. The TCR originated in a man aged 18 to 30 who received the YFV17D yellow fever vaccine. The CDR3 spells CSASAQFQETQYF. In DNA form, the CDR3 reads TGCAGTGCCAGCGCTCAGTTCCAAGAGACCCAGTACTTC.